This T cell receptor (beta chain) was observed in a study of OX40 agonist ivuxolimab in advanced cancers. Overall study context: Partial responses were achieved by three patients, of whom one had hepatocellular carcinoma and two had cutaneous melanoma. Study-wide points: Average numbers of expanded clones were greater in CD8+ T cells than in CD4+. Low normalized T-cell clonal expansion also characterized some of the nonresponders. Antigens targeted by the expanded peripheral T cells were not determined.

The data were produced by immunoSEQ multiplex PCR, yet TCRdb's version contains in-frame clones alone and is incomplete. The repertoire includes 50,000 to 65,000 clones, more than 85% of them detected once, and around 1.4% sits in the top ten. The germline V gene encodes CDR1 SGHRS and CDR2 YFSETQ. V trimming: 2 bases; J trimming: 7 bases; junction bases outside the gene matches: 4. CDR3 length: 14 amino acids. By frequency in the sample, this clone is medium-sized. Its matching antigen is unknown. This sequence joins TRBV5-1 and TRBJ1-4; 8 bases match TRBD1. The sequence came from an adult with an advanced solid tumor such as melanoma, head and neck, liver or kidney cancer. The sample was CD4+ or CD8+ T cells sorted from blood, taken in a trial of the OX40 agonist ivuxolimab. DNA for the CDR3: TGCGCCAGCAGCTTAGGACAGGGTCGTGAAAAACTGTTTTTT. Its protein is CASSLGQGREKLFF.